Following are 15 T cell receptor beta chains from one sample sequenced in a study of post-analysis software for immune sequencing data. Regarding the study as a whole: In patients, TRBV5-6, TRBV5-1 and TRBV20-1 belonged to 4 or 5 TRBV segments found more frequently than in controls.

Their antigens remain unidentified. Unique molecular identifiers were carried by the TCR beta cDNA libraries. TCRdb re-derived calls from the PCR reads in MiXCR, one entry per CDR3 protein. The top ten clones hold 9% to 14% of a sample with fewer than 600,000 distinct CDR3 sequences, approximately 46% of them seen once. The sequencing input was blood. Source of these receptors: a girl between 5 and 17 years old with multiple sclerosis.

J is TRBJ2-4 and V is TRBV20-1, with no clear D. The DNA end favors TRBJ2-7, so the J call may be wrong. Germline V gives CDR1 DFQATT, CDR2 SNEGSKA (reference sequence). This CDR3 comprises 14 residues. Written as DNA, the CDR3 is TGCAGTGCTACAGACCCAGAGATGTGCTACGAGCAGTACTTC. This gives the protein CSATDPEMCYEQYF.

This clonotype was counted a few times. This sequence joins TRBV6-2 or TRBV6-3 and TRBJ2-7; 7 bases are shared with TRBD1. Germline values: CDR1 MNHEY, CDR2 SVGEGT. The CDR3 extends over 13 amino acids. After removal of 7 bases from V and 1 base from J, the junction contained 4 bases not matched to a gene. CDR3 loop: CASTDRESYEQYF. CDR3 in DNA: TGTGCCAGCACCGACAGGGAATCCTACGAGCAGTACTTC.

The rearrangement uses TRBV29-1 and TRBJ2-3, with TRBD2 matching over 13 bases. The CDR3 spans 14 residues. From germline, CDR1 is SQVTM and CDR2 ANQGSEA. Trimming removed 8 bases from V and 3 bases from J; junction bases left unmatched: 5. The CDR3 spells CSSGLAGVTDTQYF. The CDR3 DNA reads TGCAGCTCCGGACTAGCGGGAGTAACAGATACGCAGTATTTT.

This clonotype was seen more than once but under ten times. V is TRBV29-1 and J is TRBJ2-7; TRBD1 matches 7 bases. The CDR3 sequence is 14 residues long. V gave up 6 bases and J gave up 0 bases; unmatched junction bases: 8. Germline CDR1 reads SQVTM; CDR2 reads ANQGSEA. This chain's CDR3 is CSVATGAFSYEQYF. The CDR3 DNA reads as TGCAGCGTCGCTACAGGGGCCTTCTCCTACGAGCAGTACTTC.

On this clonotype: A much larger clone is a single base away; this may be a read error. The chain couples TRBV29-1 to TRBJ2-4; weak D call: TRBD2 (5 bases). The tail of the sequence fits TRBJ2-7 better, so the J call may be wrong. From germline, CDR1 is SQVTM and CDR2 ANQGSEA. The CDR3 runs 12 residues. Here the CDR3 reads CSIFGDGYEQYF. The CDR3 bases are TGCAGCATTTTCGGGGATGGGTACGAGCAGTACTTC.

The rearrangement uses TRBV20-1 and TRBJ1-1; D gene unclear. The CDR3 consists of 13 residues. Germline CDR1 DFQATT, CDR2 SNEGSKA (reference sequence). With 7 bases removed from V and 4 bases from J, the gap between germline ends came to 16 bases. The CDR3 sequence is CSGQAGRSTEAFF. CDR3 DNA: TGCAGTGGGCAGGCCGGGCGTAGCACTGAAGCTTTCTTT.

The genes are TRBV27 and TRBJ1-6, with D perhaps TRBD1 (6 bases). This CDR3 contains 14 residues. Trimming took off 2 bases at V and 11 bases at J, with 13 bases between the two ends. Looked up from germline, CDR1 is MNHEY and CDR2 is SMNVEV (reference sequence). The CDR3 is CASSLKGGETPLHF. The CDR3 region has the DNA TGTGCCAGCAGTTTAAAGGGGGGAGAAACACCCCTCCACTTT.

The rearrangement uses TRBV15 and TRBJ2-7; 9 bases match TRBD1. CDR1 is LNHNV and CDR2 is YYDKDF in the germline V gene (reference sequence). The CDR3 contains 17 residues. The ends lost 1 base at V and 2 bases at J; junction bases unmatched: 9. As DNA, the CDR3 is TGTGCCACCAGCAGAGTGACAGGGGGGGACCTTCCCTACGAGCAGTACTTC. Encoded protein: CATSRVTGGDLPYEQYF.

V gene TRBV7-9 combines with J gene TRBJ2-1; D possibly corresponds to TRBD1 (5 bases). Germline CDR1 reads SEHNR; CDR2 reads FQNEAQ (reference sequence). This CDR3 is 13 amino acids long. V gave up 8 bases and J gave up 6 bases, with 14 bases separating them. As DNA, the CDR3 is TGTGCCAGCGATGCTGGGGCCACCAATGAGCAGTTCTTC. Protein sequence: CASDAGATNEQFF.

The rearrangement uses TRBV28 and TRBJ2-1; weak D call: TRBD2 (5 bases). The CDR3 is 15 residues long. Between the trimmed V and J ends, which lost 4 bases and 4 bases, there was a span of 14 bases. Germline CDR1 and CDR2: MDHEN and SYDVKM. The CDR3: CASSWTGDKYNEQFF. As DNA, the CDR3 is TGTGCCAGCAGTTGGACTGGAGACAAGTACAATGAGCAGTTCTTC.

This clonotype was detected a few times. CDR3 coding DNA: TGCAGTGCTAGAGTGGGGTCAATGAACACTGAAGCTTTCTTT. It codes for CSARVGSMNTEAFF. The chain links TRBV20-1 to TRBJ1-1, with unresolved D. The CDR3 is made up of 14 amino acids. Trimming took 1 base from V and 0 from J, leaving 9 bases between them. Per germline, CDR1 DFQATT and CDR2 SNEGSKA (reference sequence).

J is TRBJ2-1 and V is TRBV12-3 or TRBV12-4; D perhaps matches TRBD2 (7 bases). The CDR3 is 14 amino acids. The ends were cut back, 6 bases at V and 9 bases at J, with 18 bases in the middle. The CDR3 DNA sequence: TGTGCCAGCAGCTCACGTTACAGGGAGGGTGAGCAGTTCTTC. It yields the protein CASSSRYREGEQFF.

The rearrangement links TRBV28 to TRBJ2-1; D perhaps matches TRBD1 (7 bases). Germline V gene sequence: CDR1 MDHEN, CDR2 SYDVKM. The CDR3 runs to 13 residues. V gave up 4 bases and J gave up 7 bases, with 11 bases separating them. This CDR3 is CASSSPGGNEQFF. The CDR3 coding sequence is TGTGCCAGCAGTTCCCCAGGGGGGAATGAGCAGTTCTTC.

This chain connects TRBV7-9 to TRBJ2-3, with D unclear. The CDR3 consists of 15 residues. From germline, CDR1 is SEHNR and CDR2 FQNEAQ (reference sequence). V was trimmed by 6 bases and J by 6 bases, leaving 19 bases between them. The CDR3 protein is CASSTKDAPFDTQYF. CDR3 coding DNA: TGTGCCAGCAGTACTAAAGACGCCCCCTTCGATACGCAGTATTTT.

This clonotype came up once. The rearrangement links TRBV10-1 to TRBJ1-1; D ambiguous. Germline-derived CDR1 and CDR2 are WNHNN and SYGVQD (reference sequence). The CDR3 extends over 15 amino acids. V was trimmed by 3 bases and J by 1 base, leaving 12 bases between them. CDR3 nucleotides: TGCGCCAGCAGTGACCAAGACTTACCGAACACTGAAGCTTTCTTT. Translation: CASSDQDLPNTEAFF.